The clone carrying this TCR beta chain is labeled as large (0.1 to 1%). Its antigen remains unknown. Genes and germline are mouse. Clones were sequenced by immunoSEQ multiplex PCR, and TCRdb holds only the in-frame ones, with some missing. The sample consists of about 5,800 clones, 45% to 55% of them appearing once. These data belong to a study of tissue T cells after allogeneic stem cell transplantation. Study-wide points: Shared clones across patients were few; motif clustering revealed tissue-specific shared signatures. Which tissue TCRs were alloreactive or antigen-specific was not determined. Some clones might be persisting host cells. Only a limited share of tissue TCRs appeared in blood or spleen.

Documented time point: mouse harvest day 7 after allogeneic transplant. Tail vein injection delivered 10^7 T-cell-depleted bone marrow cells and 10^6 splenic CD5+ T cells. Sequences were obtained from gut tissue. The clonotype originates from a female BALB/c mouse given C57BL/6 T cells with graft-versus-host disease after an allogeneic hematopoietic cell transplant.

The sequenced part of the CDR3 DNA is TGTGCCAGCAGTATAGGGACAGGGTATGAACAGTAC. Translating it yields CASSIGTGYEQY. The full CDR3 sequence reads CASSIGTGYEQYF. The V call is TRBV19, the J call TRBJ2-7; TRBD1 matches 8 bases. The read ends 1 residue shy of where the CDR3 ends; the end is completed using the germline J gene. The CDR3 has 13 amino acids. Trimming removed 0 bases from V and 4 bases from J; junction bases left unmatched: 0. Germline CDR1 FNHDT, CDR2 SITEND (reference sequence).